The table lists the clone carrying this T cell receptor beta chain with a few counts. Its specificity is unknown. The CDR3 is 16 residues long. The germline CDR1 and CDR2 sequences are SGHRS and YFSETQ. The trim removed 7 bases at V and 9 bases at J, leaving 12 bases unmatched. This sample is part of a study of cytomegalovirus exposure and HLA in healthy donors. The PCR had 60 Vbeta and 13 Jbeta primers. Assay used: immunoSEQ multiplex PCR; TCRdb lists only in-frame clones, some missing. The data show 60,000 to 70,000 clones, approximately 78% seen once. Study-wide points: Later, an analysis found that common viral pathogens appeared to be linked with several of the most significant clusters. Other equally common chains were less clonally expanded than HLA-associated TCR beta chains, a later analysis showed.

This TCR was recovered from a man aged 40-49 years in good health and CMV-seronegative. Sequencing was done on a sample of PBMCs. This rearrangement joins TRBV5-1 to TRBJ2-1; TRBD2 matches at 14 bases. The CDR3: CASRSGTSGSGGEQFF. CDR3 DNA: TGCGCCAGCCGCTCCGGGACTAGCGGGAGCGGGGGTGAGCAGTTCTTC.